This T cell receptor (beta chain) was documented in a study of early T cells in non-severe SARS-CoV-2 infection. TCRdb ran MiXCR on the 5' RACE reads and lists one entry per CDR3 protein. Of about 66,000 distinct CDR3 sequences in the sample, less than 9.5% were seen once. V lost 5 bases and J lost 5, with 15 bases in between. The V gene's germline CDR1 is SGHTA and CDR2 FQGNSA. CDR3 length equals 14 residues. The chain joins TRBV7-2 to TRBJ1-1, with D perhaps matching TRBD1 (5 bases). The sample was whole blood. This clonotype originated in an adult who was a healthcare worker with PCR-confirmed SARS-CoV-2 infection or an uninfected control (not recorded which). In nucleotides, the CDR3 is TGTGCCAGCAGCCCGGGCCAGGGTAGGACTGAAGCTTTCTTT. This codes for CASSPGQGRTEAFF.